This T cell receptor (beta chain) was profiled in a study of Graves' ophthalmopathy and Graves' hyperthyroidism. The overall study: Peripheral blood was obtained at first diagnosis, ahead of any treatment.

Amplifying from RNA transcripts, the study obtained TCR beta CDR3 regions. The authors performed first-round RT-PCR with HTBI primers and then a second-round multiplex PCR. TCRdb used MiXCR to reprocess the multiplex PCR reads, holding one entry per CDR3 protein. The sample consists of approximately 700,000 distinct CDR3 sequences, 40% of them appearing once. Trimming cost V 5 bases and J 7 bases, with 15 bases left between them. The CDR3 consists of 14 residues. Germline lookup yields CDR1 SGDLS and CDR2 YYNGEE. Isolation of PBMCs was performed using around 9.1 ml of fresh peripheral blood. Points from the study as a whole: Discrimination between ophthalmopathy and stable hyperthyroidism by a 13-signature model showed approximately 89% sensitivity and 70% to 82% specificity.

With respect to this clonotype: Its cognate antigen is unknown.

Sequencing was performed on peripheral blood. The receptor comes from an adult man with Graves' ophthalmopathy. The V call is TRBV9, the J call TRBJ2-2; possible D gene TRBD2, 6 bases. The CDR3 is CASRRDFTNGELFF. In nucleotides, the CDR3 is TGTGCCAGCAGGCGGGATTTCACTAACGGGGAGCTGTTTTTT.